This TCR beta chain originates from a study of CD4+ T cells in melanoma. Measured with immunoSEQ multiplex PCR; TCRdb has only the in-frame clones, and not every one. The table records about 15,000 clones, approximately 63% of them present only once. Note on this clone: The antigen is undetermined.

Findings and caveats of the study: A reported correlation linked neoantigen-specific CD4+ T cells to CD8+, macrophage and B cell function. Neoantigen-specific CD4+ T cells in melanoma reportedly had diverse differentiation states.

The germline CDR1 and CDR2 sequences are LNHDA and SQIVND (reference sequence). The CDR3 loop spans 14 amino acids. J lost 9 bases, V lost 4 bases, and 5 bases had no gene match. This clonotype originated in a human donor with melanoma. The sequenced material came from cells from a culture (not recorded whether cultured in vitro). V and J are TRBV19 and TRBJ2-1; TRBD1 matches at 11 bases. The CDR3 DNA reads TGTGCCAGTAGTACGGACAGGGGGCTGAGTGAGCAGTTCTTC. Translated: CASSTDRGLSEQFF.